In its sample, the clone carrying this T cell receptor (beta chain) was seen once. Its antigen is currently unknown. An end of the junction does not agree with germline; a read error may underlie this. The time point was: newly diagnosed GD, antithyroid drugs for less than 3 months. Isolated PBMC RNA provided the starting material for the TCR library. This specimen belongs to a study of regulatory T cells in long-lasting Graves disease. Whole-study findings and limits: Persistent disease showed a preference for TRBV28, TRBJ1-2 and TRBJ2-5.

Germline assignment: CDR1 SGHKS and CDR2 YYEKEE (reference sequence). The CDR3 consists of 18 residues. Through Arm-PCR of CDR3 regions and iRepertoire HTBI primers, TCR beta libraries were built. TCRdb reprocessed the multiplex PCR reads via MiXCR and lists one record per CDR3 protein. The sample records some 400,000 distinct CDR3 sequences, just under 15% being singletons. The same sample was also studied in work on T cells in Graves' hyperthyroidism and ophthalmopathy. From that paper: First-round RT-PCR of the TCR CDR3 relied on the HTBI primer set.

The chain joins TRBV5-5 to TRBJ2-1; tentatively, D is TRBD2 (6 bases). The clonotype originates from a woman younger than 45 with Graves disease. The sequenced sample was peripheral blood mononuclear cells (PBMCs), obtained at new diagnosis, from a patient treated with antithyroid drugs. The CDR3 region is CASSLNRRRGSSYNEQFF. The CDR3, as DNA: TGCGCCAGCAGCCTAAACAGGAGGCGGGGTAGCTCCTACAATGAGCAGTTCTTC. Looking up the rest from reference TRBV5-5 and TRBJ2-1 gives the full variable domain: DAGVTQSPTHLIKTRGQQVTLRCSPISGHKSVSWYQQVLGQGPQFIFQYYEKEERGRGNFPDRFSARQFPNYSSELNVNALLLGDSALYLCASSLNRRRGSSYNEQFFGPGTRLTVL.